These 7 T cell receptor beta chains were sequenced from one sample in a study of OX40 agonist ivuxolimab in advanced cancers. Profiled with immunoSEQ multiplex PCR; TCRdb holds only in-frame clones, not every one. Of approximately 80,000 clones listed, around nine tenths are singletons. The sequences come from CD4+ or CD8+ T cells sorted from blood, collected in a trial of the OX40 agonist ivuxolimab. These receptors came from an adult with an advanced solid tumor such as melanoma, head and neck, liver or kidney cancer.

This chain's CDR3 is CASSPPFEGYTF. CDR3 DNA: TGTGCCAGCAGCCCCCCTTTTGAGGGCTACACCTTC. The J gene is TRBJ1-2, the V gene TRBV7-9; D unclear. V shed 5 bases and J shed 8 bases, with 12 bases lying between them. This CDR3 contains 12 residues. Germline V gene sequence: CDR1 SEHNR, CDR2 FQNEAQ (reference sequence).

This clone was observed a single time. The chain carries TRBV11-2 and TRBJ1-2, with TRBD1 matching 8 bases. The CDR3 extends over 13 amino acids. Germline V gene lookup returns CDR1 SGHAT and CDR2 FQNNGV. V lost 6 bases and J lost 7; bases outside the gene matches: 7. Here the CDR3 DNA reads TGTGCCAGCAGGGCAGACAGGGGAGGTGGCTACACCTTC. Protein sequence: CASRADRGGGYTF.

The chain carries TRBV18 and TRBJ2-1; D may be TRBD2 (6 bases). The CDR3 sequence is 14 residues long. The V and J ends lost 5 bases and 9 bases respectively, with 17 bases between them. The V gene's germline CDR1 is KGHSH and CDR2 LQKENI. CDR3 nucleotide sequence: TGTGCCAGCTCATACTCCCGGGGGAGCGGTGAGCAGTTCTTC. This gives the protein CASSYSRGSGEQFF.

V gene TRBV7-9 combines with J gene TRBJ2-2, with a tentative D call TRBD1 (6 bases). Trimming took off 5 bases at V and 2 bases at J, with 12 bases between the two ends. CDR1 and CDR2 from the germline V gene are SEHNR and FQNEAQ (reference sequence). This CDR3 spans 15 amino acids. The CDR3 region has the DNA TGTGCCAGCAGCCCACGAGGGGGAAACACCGGGGAGCTGTTTTTT. It is translated as CASSPRGGNTGELFF.

This chain joins TRBV28 and TRBJ1-5; D not resolved. V lost 8 bases and J 0 bases, leaving 11 bases between the germline ends. This CDR3 is 14 amino acids long. Germline V lookup: CDR1 MDHEN, CDR2 SYDVKM. The CDR3 region is CASQRAYSNQPQHF. As DNA, the CDR3 is TGTGCCAGCCAAAGGGCATATAGCAATCAGCCCCAGCATTTT.

The J gene is TRBJ2-1, the V gene TRBV7-2; D may be TRBD1 (6 bases). Germline V gives CDR1 SGHTA, CDR2 FQGNSA. V dropped 3 bases and J dropped 5 bases, with 14 bases sitting between them. The CDR3 length is 15 residues. DNA of the CDR3: TGTGCCAGCAGCTTCGACAGGTCCATCCACAATGAGCAGTTCTTC. This sequence encodes CASSFDRSIHNEQFF.

CDR3 residues: CASSLSPGVGNEKLFF. The CDR3 DNA follows: TGTGCCAGCAGCTTATCCCCAGGGGTGGGTAATGAAAAACTGTTTTTT. V is TRBV7-9 and J is TRBJ1-4; a possible D gene is TRBD1 (6 bases). Germline values: CDR1 SEHNR, CDR2 FQNEAQ (reference sequence). Trimming took off 2 bases at V and 4 bases at J, with 14 bases between the two ends. CDR3 length: 16 amino acids.